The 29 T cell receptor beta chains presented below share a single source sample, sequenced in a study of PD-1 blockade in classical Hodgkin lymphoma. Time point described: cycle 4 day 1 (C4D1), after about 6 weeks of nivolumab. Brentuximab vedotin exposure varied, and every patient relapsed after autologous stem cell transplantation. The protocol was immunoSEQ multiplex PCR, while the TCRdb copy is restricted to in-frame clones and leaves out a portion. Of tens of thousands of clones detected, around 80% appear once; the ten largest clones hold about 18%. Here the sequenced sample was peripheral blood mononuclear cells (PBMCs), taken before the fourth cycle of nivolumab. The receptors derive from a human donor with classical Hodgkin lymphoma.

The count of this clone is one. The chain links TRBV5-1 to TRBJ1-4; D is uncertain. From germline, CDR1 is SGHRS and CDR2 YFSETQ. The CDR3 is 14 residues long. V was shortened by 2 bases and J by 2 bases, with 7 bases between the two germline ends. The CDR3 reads CASSFGDTNEKLFF. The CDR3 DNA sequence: TGCGCCAGCAGCTTCGGAGACACTAATGAAAAACTGTTTTTT.

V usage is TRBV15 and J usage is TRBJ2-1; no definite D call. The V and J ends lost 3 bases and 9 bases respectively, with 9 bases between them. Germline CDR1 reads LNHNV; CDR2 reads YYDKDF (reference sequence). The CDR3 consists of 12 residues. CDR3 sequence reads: CATSSLRSEQFF. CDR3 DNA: TGTGCCACCAGCAGCCTTCGTAGTGAGCAGTTCTTC.

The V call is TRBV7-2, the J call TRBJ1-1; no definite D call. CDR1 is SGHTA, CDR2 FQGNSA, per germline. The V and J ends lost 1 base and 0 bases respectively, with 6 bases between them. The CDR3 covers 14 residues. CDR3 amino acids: CASSLGPMNTEAFF. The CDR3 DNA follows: TGTGCCAGCAGCTTAGGACCCATGAACACTGAAGCTTTCTTT.

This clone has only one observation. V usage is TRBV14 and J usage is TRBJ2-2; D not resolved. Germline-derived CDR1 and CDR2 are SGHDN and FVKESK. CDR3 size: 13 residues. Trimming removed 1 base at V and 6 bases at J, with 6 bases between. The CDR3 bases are TGTGCCAGCAGCCAAGTTTCCTCCGGGGAGCTGTTTTTT. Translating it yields CASSQVSSGELFF.

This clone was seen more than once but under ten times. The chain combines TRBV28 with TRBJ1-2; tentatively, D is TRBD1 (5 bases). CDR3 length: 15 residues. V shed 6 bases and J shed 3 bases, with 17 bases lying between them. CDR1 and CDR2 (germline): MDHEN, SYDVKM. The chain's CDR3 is CASRPLDGADYGYTF. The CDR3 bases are TGTGCCAGCAGGCCCCTTGACGGGGCCGACTATGGCTACACCTTC.

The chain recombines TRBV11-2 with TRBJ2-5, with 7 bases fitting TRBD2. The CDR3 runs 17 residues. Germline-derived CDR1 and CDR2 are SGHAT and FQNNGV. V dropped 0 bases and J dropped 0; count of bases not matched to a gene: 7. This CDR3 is CASSLDLSGWYQETQYF. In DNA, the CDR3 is TGTGCCAGCAGCTTAGATCTTAGCGGGTGGTACCAAGAGACCCAGTACTTC.

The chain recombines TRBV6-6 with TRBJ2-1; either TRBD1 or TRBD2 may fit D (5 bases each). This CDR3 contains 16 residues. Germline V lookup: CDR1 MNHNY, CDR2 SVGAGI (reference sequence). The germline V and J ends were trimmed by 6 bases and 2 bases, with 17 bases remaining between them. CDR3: CASSLTRDPPYNEQFF. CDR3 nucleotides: TGTGCCAGCAGCTTGACCCGGGACCCGCCCTACAATGAGCAGTTCTTC.

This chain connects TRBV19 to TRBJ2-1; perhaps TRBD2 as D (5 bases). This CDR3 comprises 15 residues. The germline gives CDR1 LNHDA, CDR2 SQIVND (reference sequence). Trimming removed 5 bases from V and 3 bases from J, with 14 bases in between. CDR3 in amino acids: CASSVASPNYNEQFF. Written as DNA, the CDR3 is TGTGCCAGTAGTGTAGCTAGCCCCAACTACAATGAGCAGTTCTTC.

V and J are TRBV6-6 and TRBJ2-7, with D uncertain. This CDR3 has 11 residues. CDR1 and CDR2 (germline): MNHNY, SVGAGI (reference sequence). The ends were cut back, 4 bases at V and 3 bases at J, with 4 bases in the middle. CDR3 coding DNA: TGTGCCAGCAGTTGGGACTACGAGCAGTACTTC. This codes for CASSWDYEQYF.

The CDR3 loop reads CAWSGSSGSPSYNEQFF. The CDR3 nucleotides read TGTGCCTGGAGTGGCTCTAGCGGGAGCCCCTCCTACAATGAGCAGTTCTTC. This chain joins TRBV30 and TRBJ2-1, with 10 bases identical to TRBD2. The germline gives CDR1 GTSNPN, CDR2 SVGIG (reference sequence). CDR3 length: 17 residues. Trimming cost V 1 base and J 0 bases; bases outside gene matches: 6.

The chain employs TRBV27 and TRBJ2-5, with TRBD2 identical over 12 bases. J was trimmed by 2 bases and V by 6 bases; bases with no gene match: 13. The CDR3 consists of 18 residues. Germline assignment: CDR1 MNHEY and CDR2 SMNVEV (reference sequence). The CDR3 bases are TGTGCCAGCAGAAGACGACTAGCGGGAGAGGGAGGGCAAGAGACCCAGTACTTC. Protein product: CASRRRLAGEGGQETQYF.

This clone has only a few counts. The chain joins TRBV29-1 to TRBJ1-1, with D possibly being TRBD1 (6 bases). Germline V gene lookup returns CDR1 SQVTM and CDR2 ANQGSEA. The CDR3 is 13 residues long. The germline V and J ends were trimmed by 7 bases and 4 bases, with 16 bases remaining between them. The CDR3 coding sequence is TGCAGCGGGCAAAACAGGGCTGTCACTGAAGCTTTCTTT. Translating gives CSGQNRAVTEAFF.

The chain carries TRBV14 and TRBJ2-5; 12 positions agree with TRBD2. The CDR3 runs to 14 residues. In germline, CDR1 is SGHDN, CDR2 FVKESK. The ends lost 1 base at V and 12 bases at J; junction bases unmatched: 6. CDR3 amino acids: CASSQAGLAGHKYF. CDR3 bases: TGTGCCAGCAGCCAAGCGGGACTAGCGGGTCACAAGTACTTC.

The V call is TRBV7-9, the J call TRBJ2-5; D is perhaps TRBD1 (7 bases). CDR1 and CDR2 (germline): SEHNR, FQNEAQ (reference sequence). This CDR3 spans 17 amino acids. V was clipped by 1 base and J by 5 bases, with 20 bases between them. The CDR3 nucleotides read TGTGCCAGCAGCTTAGTCGGGGACAGAGAAGGGGGGGAGACCCAGTACTTC. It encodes CASSLVGDREGGETQYF.

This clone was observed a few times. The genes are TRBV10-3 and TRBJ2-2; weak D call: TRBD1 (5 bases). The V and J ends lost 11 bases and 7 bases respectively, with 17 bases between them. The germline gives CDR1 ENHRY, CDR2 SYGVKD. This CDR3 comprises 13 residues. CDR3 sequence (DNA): TGTGCCGCGCAACAGGAAATTTTCGGGGAGCTGTTTTTT. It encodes CAAQQEIFGELFF.

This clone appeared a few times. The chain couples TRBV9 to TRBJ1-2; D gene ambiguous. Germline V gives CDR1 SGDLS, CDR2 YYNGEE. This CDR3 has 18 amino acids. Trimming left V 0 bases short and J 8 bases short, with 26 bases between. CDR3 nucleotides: TGTGCCAGCAGCGTAGGGGCCGGCCCAGCTTTAGAGTTTTCCGGCTACACCTTC. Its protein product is CASSVGAGPALEFSGYTF.

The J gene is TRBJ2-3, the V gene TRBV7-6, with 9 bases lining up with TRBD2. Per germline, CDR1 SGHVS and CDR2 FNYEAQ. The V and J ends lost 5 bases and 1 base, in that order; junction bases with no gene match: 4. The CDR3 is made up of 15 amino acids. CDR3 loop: CASSPLAGGTDTQYF. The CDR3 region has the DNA TGTGCCAGCAGCCCATTAGCGGGGGGCACAGATACGCAGTATTTT.

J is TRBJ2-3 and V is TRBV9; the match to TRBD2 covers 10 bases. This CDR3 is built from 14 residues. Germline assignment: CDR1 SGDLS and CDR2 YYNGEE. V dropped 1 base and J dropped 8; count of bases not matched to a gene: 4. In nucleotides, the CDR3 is TGTGCCAGCAGCGTACTAGCGGGAGAAGGTACGCAGTATTTT. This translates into CASSVLAGEGTQYF.

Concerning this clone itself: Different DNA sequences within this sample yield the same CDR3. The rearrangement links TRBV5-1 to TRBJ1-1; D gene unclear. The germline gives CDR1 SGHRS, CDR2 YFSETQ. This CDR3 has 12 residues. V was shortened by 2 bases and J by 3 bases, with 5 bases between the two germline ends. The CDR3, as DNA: TGCGCCAGCAGCTTCGGGGACACTGAAGCTTTCTTT. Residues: CASSFGDTEAFF.

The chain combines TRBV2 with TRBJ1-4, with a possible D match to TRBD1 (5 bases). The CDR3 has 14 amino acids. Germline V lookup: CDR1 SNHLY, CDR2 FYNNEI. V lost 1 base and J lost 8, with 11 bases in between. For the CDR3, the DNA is TGTGCCAGCAGTGAAGGTGGAGGGACCGAAAAACTGTTTTTT. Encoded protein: CASSEGGGTEKLFF.

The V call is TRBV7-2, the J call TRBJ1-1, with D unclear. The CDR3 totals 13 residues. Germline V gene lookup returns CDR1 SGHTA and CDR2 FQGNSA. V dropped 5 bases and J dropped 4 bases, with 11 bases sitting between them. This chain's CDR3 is CASSSLRRTEAFF. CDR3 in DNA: TGTGCCAGCAGCAGCCTTAGGCGCACTGAAGCTTTCTTT.

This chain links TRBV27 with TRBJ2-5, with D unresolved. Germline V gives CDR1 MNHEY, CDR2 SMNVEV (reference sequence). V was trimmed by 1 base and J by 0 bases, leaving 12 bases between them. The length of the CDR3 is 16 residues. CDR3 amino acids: CASSLLTATNQETQYF. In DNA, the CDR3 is TGTGCCAGCAGTTTATTAACCGCCACAAACCAAGAGACCCAGTACTTC.

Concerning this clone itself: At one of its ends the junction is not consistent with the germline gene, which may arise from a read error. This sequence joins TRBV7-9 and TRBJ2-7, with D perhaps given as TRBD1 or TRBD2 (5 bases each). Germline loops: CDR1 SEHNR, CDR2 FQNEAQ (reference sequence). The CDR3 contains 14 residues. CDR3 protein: CASSSGDETYVQYF. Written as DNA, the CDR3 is TGTGCCAGCAGCTCCGGGGACGAAACTTACGTGCAGTACTTC.

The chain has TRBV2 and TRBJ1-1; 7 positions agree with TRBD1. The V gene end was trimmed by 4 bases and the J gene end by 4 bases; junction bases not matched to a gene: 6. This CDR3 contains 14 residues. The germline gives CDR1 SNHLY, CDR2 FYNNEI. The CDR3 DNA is TGTGCCAGCAGTGGTCGACAGGGAGGCACTGAAGCTTTCTTT. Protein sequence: CASSGRQGGTEAFF.

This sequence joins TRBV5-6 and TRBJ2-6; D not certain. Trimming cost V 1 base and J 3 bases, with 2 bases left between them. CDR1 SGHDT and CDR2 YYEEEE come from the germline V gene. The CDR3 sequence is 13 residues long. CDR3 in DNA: TGTGCCAGCAGCTTGAGTGGGGCCAACGTCCTGACTTTC. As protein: CASSLSGANVLTF.

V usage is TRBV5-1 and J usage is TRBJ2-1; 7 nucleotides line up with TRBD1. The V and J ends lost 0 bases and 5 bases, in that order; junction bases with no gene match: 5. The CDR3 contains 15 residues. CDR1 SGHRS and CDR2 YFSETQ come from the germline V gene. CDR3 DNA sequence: TGCGCCAGCAGCTTGGAGGGGGCGAAGAACAATGAGCAGTTCTTC. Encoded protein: CASSLEGAKNNEQFF.

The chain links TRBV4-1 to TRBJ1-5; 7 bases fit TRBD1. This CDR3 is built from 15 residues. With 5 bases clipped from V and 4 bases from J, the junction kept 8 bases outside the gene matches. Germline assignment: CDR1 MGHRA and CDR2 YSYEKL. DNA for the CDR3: TGCGCCAGCAGCGATTCGGGACAGCCTAATCAGCCCCAGCATTTT. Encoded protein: CASSDSGQPNQPQHF.

The CDR3: CASGVQETQYF. CDR3 in DNA: TGTGCCAGCGGTGTCCAAGAGACCCAGTACTTC. The chain combines TRBV6-5 with TRBJ2-5; D unclear. V lost 8 bases to trimming and J lost 1 base, with 5 bases between them. This CDR3 is built from 11 residues. The V gene's germline CDR1 is MNHEY and CDR2 SVGAGI.

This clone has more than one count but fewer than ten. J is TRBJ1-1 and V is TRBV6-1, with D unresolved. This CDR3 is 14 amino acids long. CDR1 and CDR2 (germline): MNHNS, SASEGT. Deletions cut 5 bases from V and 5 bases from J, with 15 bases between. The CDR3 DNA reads TGTGCCAGCAGTCCCAACCGGGGTACAACTGAAGCTTTCTTT. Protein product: CASSPNRGTTEAFF.